Each of the 31 T cell receptor beta chains below was sequenced from the same sample in a study of shared clonotypes between healthy human individuals. The data were produced by immunoSEQ multiplex PCR, yet TCRdb's version contains in-frame clones alone and is incomplete. The repertoire holds 1.6 million or so clones, with around 98.5% as singletons. The material sequenced was naive CD4+ T cells sorted from blood. Subset noted: CD45RA+ positively selected. Every receptor here comes from a man younger than 40 in good health.

The chain carries TRBV6-5 and TRBJ1-1; D remains unclear. Trimming shortened V by 3 bases and J by 10 bases, and 9 bases separated the two germline ends. The CDR3 totals 11 residues. Per the germline V gene, CDR1 is MNHEY and CDR2 is SVGAGI. CDR3: CASSYGMGAFF. Written as DNA, the CDR3 is TGTGCCAGCAGTTATGGGATGGGAGCTTTCTTT.

This chain uses TRBV29-1 with TRBJ1-5; D not certain. Germline CDR1 is SQVTM and CDR2 is ANQGSEA. The ends were cut back, 7 bases at V and 2 bases at J, with 9 bases in the middle. The CDR3 is 12 amino acids. This CDR3 is CSATLGNQPQHF. Written as DNA, the CDR3 is TGCAGCGCCACTTTGGGCAATCAGCCCCAGCATTTT.

The chain has TRBV28 and TRBJ2-1, with TRBD2 matching over 8 bases. Per germline, CDR1 MDHEN and CDR2 SYDVKM. This CDR3 has 17 residues. Trimming cost V 2 bases and J 2 bases; bases outside gene matches: 8. The chain's CDR3 is CASSLSSGRGTYNEQFF. DNA for the CDR3: TGTGCCAGCAGTTTAAGTTCCGGGAGGGGGACCTACAATGAGCAGTTCTTC.

The chain links TRBV4-1 to TRBJ1-1; 8 nucleotides match TRBD1. Germline CDR1 MGHRA, CDR2 YSYEKL. The CDR3 is 15 amino acids. The V gene end was trimmed by 3 bases and the J gene end by 1 base; junction bases not matched to a gene: 4. CDR3 amino acids: CASSHGDRGNTEAFF. In DNA form, the CDR3 reads TGCGCCAGCAGCCATGGAGACAGGGGGAACACTGAAGCTTTCTTT.

The chain uses TRBV9 and TRBJ2-7; D call uncertain. The V gene's germline CDR1 is SGDLS and CDR2 YYNGEE. V lost 7 bases and J lost 2, with 10 bases in between. The CDR3 is 12 amino acids. CDR3 in DNA: TGTGCCAGCGGCACGGTGGCCTACGAGCAGTACTTC. Encoded protein: CASGTVAYEQYF. Drawing the rest from reference TRBV9 and TRBJ2-7, the complete variable domain is DSGVTQTPKHLITATGQRVTLRCSPRSGDLSVYWYQQSLDQGLQFLIQYYNGEERAKGNILERFSAQQFPDLHSELNLSSLELGDSALYFCASGTVAYEQYFGPGTRLTVT.

The chain employs TRBV28 and TRBJ1-4; the D is unclear. Trimming cost V 3 bases and J 8 bases, with 13 bases left between them. The CDR3 is made up of 14 amino acids. CDR1 is MDHEN, CDR2 SYDVKM, per germline. CDR3 sequence reads: CASSFGRAGEKLFF. The CDR3 bases are TGTGCCAGCAGTTTCGGGAGGGCGGGCGAAAAACTGTTTTTT.

The gene calls are TRBV7-9 and TRBJ2-2, with D possibly TRBD2 on 5 matching bases. V lost 3 bases to trimming and J lost 3 bases, with 14 bases between them. Germline V gives CDR1 SEHNR, CDR2 FQNEAQ (reference sequence). The CDR3 is made up of 16 amino acids. The DNA of the CDR3 is TGTGCCAGCAGCTTTTCGTGGCAGGAGGACACCGGGGAGCTGTTTTTT. This encodes CASSFSWQEDTGELFF.

The J gene is TRBJ2-7, the V gene TRBV29-1; D remains unclear. Trimming shortened V by 3 bases and J by 6 bases, and 9 bases separated the two germline ends. The CDR3 is made up of 11 amino acids. Germline assignment: CDR1 SQVTM and CDR2 ANQGSEA. The CDR3 loop reads CSVDRWGEQYF. The CDR3 coding sequence is TGCAGCGTTGATCGTTGGGGCGAGCAGTACTTC.

Note on this clone: The sample holds other DNA sequences that translate to the same CDR3. The chain links TRBV9 to TRBJ2-2, with no clear D. The CDR3 contains 13 residues. Trimming left V 0 bases short and J 7 bases short, with 7 bases between. Germline V gene lookup returns CDR1 SGDLS and CDR2 YYNGEE. The CDR3 coding sequence is TGTGCCAGCAGCGTAGGTTCTAGCGGGGAGCTGTTTTTT. Protein product: CASSVGSSGELFF.

V is TRBV11-2 and J is TRBJ2-7; maybe TRBD2 (5 bases). Looked up from germline, CDR1 is SGHAT and CDR2 is FQNNGV. Trimming took off 3 bases at V and 3 bases at J, with 12 bases between the two ends. The CDR3 is 14 amino acids. The CDR3 nucleotides read TGTGCCAGCAGCTTTGCGGGCCGCCACTACGAGCAGTACTTC. Its protein is CASSFAGRHYEQYF.

The chain combines TRBV9 with TRBJ2-7, with D tentatively TRBD1 (6 bases). This CDR3 contains 14 residues. V was trimmed by 3 bases and J by 2 bases, leaving 12 bases between them. In germline, CDR1 is SGDLS, CDR2 YYNGEE. CDR3 sequence reads: CASSGDRPPYEQYF. Written as DNA, the CDR3 is TGTGCCAGCAGCGGAGACAGGCCCCCCTACGAGCAGTACTTC.

The genes are TRBV5-4 and TRBJ2-3, with D unclear. Germline-derived CDR1 and CDR2 are SGHNT and YYREEE (reference sequence). V lost 0 bases to trimming and J lost 5 bases, with 7 bases between them. This CDR3 has 13 residues. The CDR3 nucleotides are TGTGCCAGCAGCTTGGGGGTAGTAGATACGCAGTATTTT. Translation: CASSLGVVDTQYF.

This clone appeared a single time. J is TRBJ1-3 and V is TRBV14; D is uncertain. Deletions cut 3 bases from V and 0 bases from J, with 9 bases between. Germline-derived CDR1 and CDR2 are SGHDN and FVKESK. The CDR3 has 15 residues. The CDR3 DNA reads TGTGCCAGCAGCCACGGGCTCCTCTCTGGAAACACCATATATTTT. Amino acid sequence: CASSHGLLSGNTIYF. Filled out from reference TRBV14 and TRBJ1-3, the complete variable domain reads EAGVTQFPSHSVIEKGQTVTLRCDPISGHDNLYWYRRVMGKEIKFLLHFVKESKQDESGMPNNRFLAERTGGTYSTLKVQPAELEDSGVYFCASSHGLLSGNTIYFGEGSWLTVV.

The J gene is TRBJ2-5, the V gene TRBV5-1; 8 positions agree with TRBD2. The CDR3 covers 14 residues. The V and J ends lost 7 bases and 4 bases, in that order; junction bases with no gene match: 9. Germline loops: CDR1 SGHRS, CDR2 YFSETQ. DNA of the CDR3: TGCGCCAGCCGACTAGCGATGGGGGGAGAGACCCAGTACTTC. It translates to CASRLAMGGETQYF.

The chain links TRBV19 to TRBJ2-7, with 12 bases identical to TRBD2. CDR3 length equals 16 residues. Germline V gene lookup returns CDR1 LNHDA and CDR2 SQIVND (reference sequence). V trimming: 4 bases; J trimming: 2 bases; junction bases outside the gene matches: 6. CDR3 sequence (DNA): TGTGCCAGTAGTACGCCCGGACTAGCGGGAACCTACGAGCAGTACTTC. It encodes CASSTPGLAGTYEQYF.

The chain links TRBV7-2 to TRBJ2-3, with 10 bases aligning to TRBD1. The germline V gene encodes CDR1 SGHTA and CDR2 FQGNSA. This CDR3 is built from 16 residues. The V and J ends lost 5 bases and 3 bases, in that order; junction bases with no gene match: 8. CDR3 bases: TGTGCCAGCAGCCCCCGGGACAGGGGCGGTACAGATACGCAGTATTTT. As protein: CASSPRDRGGTDTQYF.

The chain joins TRBV7-3 to TRBJ2-1, with 14 positions matching TRBD2. CDR3 length: 17 residues. The germline CDR1 and CDR2 sequences are SGHTA and FQGTGA. V was pared by 1 base and J by 10 bases, with 9 bases of the junction left unmatched. CDR3 protein: CASSLKPSTSGRDEQFF. CDR3 DNA: TGTGCCAGCAGCTTAAAACCTTCGACTAGCGGGAGGGACGAGCAGTTCTTC. Filled out from reference TRBV7-3 and TRBJ2-1, the complete variable domain reads GAGVSQTPSNKVTEKGKYVELRCDPISGHTALYWYRQSLGQGPEFLIYFQGTGAADDSGLPNDRFFAVRPEGSVSTLKIQRTERGDSAVYLCASSLKPSTSGRDEQFFGPGTRLTVL.

The gene calls are TRBV6-5 and TRBJ2-5; 8 bases agree with TRBD2. Trimming removed 6 bases from V and 5 bases from J; junction bases left unmatched: 8. Germline values: CDR1 MNHEY, CDR2 SVGAGI. The CDR3 is 14 residues long. CDR3 coding DNA: TGTGCCAGCAGGAACGGGGGGGGCGCGGAGACCCAGTACTTC. Protein: CASRNGGGAETQYF.

The rearrangement links TRBV7-6 to TRBJ2-1; no firm D call. The germline V gene encodes CDR1 SGHVS and CDR2 FNYEAQ. With 2 bases removed from V and 2 bases from J, the gap between germline ends came to 13 bases. The CDR3 sequence is 16 residues long. The CDR3 reads CASSLFSETAYNEQFF. The CDR3 DNA reads TGTGCCAGCAGCTTATTCTCAGAAACGGCCTACAATGAGCAGTTCTTC.

This chain connects TRBV7-2 to TRBJ2-7; no reliable D call. Germline CDR1 SGHTA, CDR2 FQGNSA. The CDR3 totals 12 residues. Trimming stripped 1 base from V and 6 bases from J, with 7 bases between. The CDR3 protein is CASSLVTPEQYF. The CDR3, as DNA: TGTGCCAGCAGCTTAGTTACGCCCGAGCAGTACTTC.

This clone has just one count. This rearrangement joins TRBV27 to TRBJ2-7, with no clear D. The CDR3 runs to 15 residues. V was clipped by 5 bases and J by 3 bases, with 17 bases between them. Looked up from germline, CDR1 is MNHEY and CDR2 is SMNVEV (reference sequence). CDR3 sequence: CASSIGPSSHYEQYF. DNA of the CDR3: TGTGCCAGCAGTATCGGACCGTCCTCCCACTACGAGCAGTACTTC.

CDR3 protein: CSGGDRDQPQHF. The CDR3 DNA sequence: TGCAGCGGGGGGGACAGGGACCAGCCCCAGCATTTT. This rearrangement joins TRBV29-1 to TRBJ1-5, with 9 bases fitting TRBD1. The CDR3 extends over 12 amino acids. Unmatched junction bases numbered 5, after V lost 7 bases and J lost 7 bases. Germline V gene lookup returns CDR1 SQVTM and CDR2 ANQGSEA.

This clone appeared a single time. J is TRBJ1-2 and V is TRBV6-1; the match to TRBD1 covers 9 bases. Germline CDR1 MNHNS, CDR2 SASEGT. V lost 5 bases and J lost 8; bases outside the gene matches: 9. CDR3 length equals 14 residues. Here the CDR3 DNA reads TGTGCCAGCAGTCCCTTACAGGGGGCGGGAGGCTACACCTTC. Translation: CASSPLQGAGGYTF.

As to this clone: The sample holds other DNA sequences that translate to the same CDR3. The chain carries TRBV9 and TRBJ2-7, with D unclear. Germline lookup yields CDR1 SGDLS and CDR2 YYNGEE. The CDR3 has 14 amino acids. V lost 0 bases and J lost 3, with 10 bases in between. The CDR3 sequence: CASSVGNRNYEQYF. Written as DNA, the CDR3 is TGTGCCAGCAGCGTAGGGAACCGAAACTACGAGCAGTACTTC.

The chain carries TRBV29-1 and TRBJ2-1; 9 bases match TRBD2. This CDR3 is built from 19 residues. Per the germline V gene, CDR1 is SQVTM and CDR2 is ANQGSEA. With 6 bases clipped from V and 7 bases from J, the junction kept 25 bases outside the gene matches. The CDR3: CSVDLFQEREVRVDNEQFF. The CDR3 DNA follows: TGCAGCGTCGACCTCTTTCAGGAGCGGGAGGTCAGAGTGGATAATGAGCAGTTCTTC.

The chain has TRBV11-2 and TRBJ2-7; TRBD1 agrees at 10 bases. This CDR3 region has 13 residues. V was pared by 8 bases and J by 6 bases, with 7 bases of the junction left unmatched. CDR1 is SGHAT, CDR2 FQNNGV, per germline. CDR3 protein: CASSRQGAVEQYF. As DNA, the CDR3 is TGTGCCAGCTCGCGACAGGGGGCTGTCGAGCAGTACTTC.

This chain connects TRBV28 to TRBJ2-1; 11 bases line up with TRBD1. V lost 4 bases, J lost 8 bases, and 7 bases stayed unmatched. The length of the CDR3 is 15 residues. Germline V gives CDR1 MDHEN, CDR2 SYDVKM. The CDR3 bases are TGTGCCAGCAGTTCAGCCGGACAGGGGGCCGATGAGCAGTTCTTC. Protein sequence: CASSSAGQGADEQFF.

The chain carries TRBV5-1 and TRBJ1-5, with TRBD1 matching 8 bases. Germline V gene sequence: CDR1 SGHRS, CDR2 YFSETQ. V lost 1 base, J lost 0 bases, and 9 bases stayed unmatched. The CDR3 loop spans 18 amino acids. In DNA form, the CDR3 reads TGCGCCAGCAGCTTGACAGGGGGAGATCTGCATAGCAATCAGCCCCAGCATTTT. It is translated as CASSLTGGDLHSNQPQHF.

The CDR3 spells CATSSRQGEFYGYTF. The CDR3 DNA reads as TGTGCCACCAGCAGCCGACAGGGGGAGTTCTATGGCTACACCTTC. The chain employs TRBV15 and TRBJ1-2, with 9 positions matching TRBD1. The CDR3 length is 15 residues. V was pared by 3 bases and J by 4 bases, with 6 bases of the junction left unmatched. CDR1 LNHNV and CDR2 YYDKDF come from the germline V gene (reference sequence).

This chain links TRBV20-1 with TRBJ2-1; D is ambiguous. Trimming took off 7 bases at V and 7 bases at J, with 11 bases between the two ends. The length of the CDR3 is 11 residues. Germline CDR1 and CDR2: DFQATT and SNEGSKA (reference sequence). The CDR3 reads CSGRAVNEQFF. In DNA, the CDR3 is TGCAGTGGCAGAGCCGTGAATGAGCAGTTCTTC.

The gene calls are TRBV28 and TRBJ2-7; D might be TRBD2 (5 bases). Germline CDR1 is MDHEN and CDR2 is SYDVKM. Between the trimmed V and J ends, which lost 10 bases and 2 bases, there was a span of 15 bases. The length of the CDR3 is 13 residues. As DNA, the CDR3 is TGTGCCACCTCGCTAGCCAACCCCTACGAGCAGTACTTC. Residues: CATSLANPYEQYF.